The next 5 T cell receptor beta chains were all read from a single sample in a study of cytomegalovirus exposure and HLA in healthy donors. 13 Jbeta primers and 60 Vbeta primers were used for the PCR. Clones were sequenced by immunoSEQ multiplex PCR, and TCRdb holds only the in-frame ones, with some missing. The profile shows approximately 170,000 clones, 85% of them singletons. The sample consisted of PBMCs. These receptors all come from a boy between 2 and 10 years old in good health and CMV-seronegative.

CDR3 region: CASSLSAGGGQETQYF. The CDR3 nucleotides read TGTGCCAGCAGTTTATCGGCAGGGGGAGGCCAAGAGACCCAGTACTTC. The chain uses TRBV28 and TRBJ2-5, with TRBD1 as a possible D gene (7 bases). CDR1 is MDHEN and CDR2 is SYDVKM in the germline V gene. CDR3 size: 16 residues. V was clipped by 1 base and J by 1 base, with 13 bases between them.

As DNA, the CDR3 is TGTGCCAGCAGTTTCGGACCCGGGACAGGGCTTGACGAGCAGTACTTC. The encoded protein is CASSFGPGTGLDEQYF. The chain employs TRBV6-5 and TRBJ2-7; TRBD1 agrees at 9 bases. The J segment lost 5 bases and the V segment lost 4 bases, leaving 12 bases of the junction unmatched. Germline CDR1 is MNHEY and CDR2 is SVGAGI. CDR3 length equals 16 residues.

The CDR3 protein is CASAPGAIGNYGYTF. CDR3 nucleotide sequence: TGTGCCAGCGCCCCTGGGGCAATCGGTAACTATGGCTACACCTTC. The chain has TRBV6-6 and TRBJ1-2, with a weak D call TRBD1 (5 bases). The CDR3 runs 15 residues. V gave up 8 bases and J gave up 1 base, with 17 bases separating them. Germline V gives CDR1 MNHNY, CDR2 SVGAGI (reference sequence).

This chain links TRBV27 with TRBJ1-1; the match to TRBD1 covers 12 bases. This CDR3 is 14 amino acids long. Germline V gene sequence: CDR1 MNHEY, CDR2 SMNVEV (reference sequence). J lost 7 bases, V lost 5 bases, and 5 bases had no gene match. This chain's CDR3 is CASSAGTGGREAFF. CDR3 DNA sequence: TGTGCCAGCAGTGCCGGGACAGGGGGCCGTGAAGCTTTCTTT.

CDR3 protein: CASSTWGRDDQPQHF. CDR3 nucleotides: TGTGCCAGTAGTACCTGGGGGAGGGACGATCAGCCCCAGCATTTT. V is TRBV19 and J is TRBJ1-5, with a weak D call TRBD1 (5 bases). Germline-derived CDR1 and CDR2 are LNHDA and SQIVND (reference sequence). With 4 bases removed from V and 5 bases from J, the gap between germline ends came to 15 bases. The CDR3 loop spans 15 amino acids.